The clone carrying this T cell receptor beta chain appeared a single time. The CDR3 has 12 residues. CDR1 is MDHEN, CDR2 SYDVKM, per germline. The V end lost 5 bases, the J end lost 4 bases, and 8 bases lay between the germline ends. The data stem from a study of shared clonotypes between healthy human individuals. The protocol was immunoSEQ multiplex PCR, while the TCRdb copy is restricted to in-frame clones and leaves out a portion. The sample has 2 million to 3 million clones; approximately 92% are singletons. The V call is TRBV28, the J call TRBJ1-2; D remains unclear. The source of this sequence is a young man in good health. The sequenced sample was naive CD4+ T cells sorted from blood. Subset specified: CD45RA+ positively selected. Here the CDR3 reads CASSLTFYGYTF. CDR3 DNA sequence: TGTGCCAGCAGTCTAACCTTCTATGGCTACACCTTC.